The clone carrying this T cell receptor (beta chain) was counted a few times. No antigen is known for it. While the first cohort had fewer than 850 subjects, the donors belonged to the separate validation cohort of over a hundred subjects. The data originate from a study of cytomegalovirus exposure and HLA in healthy donors. Overall study: A later analysis reported the 95 to 150 validation repertoires used the same platform as the roughly 700 first-cohort repertoires.

Repertoires were generated with immunoSEQ multiplex PCR, while TCRdb's copy carries only in-frame clones and drops some. This sample has approximately 140,000 clones, with approximately 86% found just once. The V gene's germline CDR1 is KGHSH and CDR2 LQKENI. The V and J ends lost 2 bases and 5 bases respectively, with 10 bases between them. The CDR3 totals 15 residues. Study outcomes and limitations: A subsequent analysis found that TCR clusters from the first cohort also tended to co-occur in the roughly 120 validation repertoires, with roughly 95% of cluster scores above 0. The study labeled 164 TCR beta chains cytomegalovirus-associated.

The chain joins TRBV18 to TRBJ1-6; D is perhaps TRBD1 (6 bases). The specimen was PBMCs. This receptor was taken from a man between 18 and 29 years old in good health and CMV-seropositive. The CDR3 bases are TGTGCCAGCTCACCAAACAGGGTAAATAATTCACCCCTCCACTTT. Protein: CASSPNRVNNSPLHF.